This is a list of T cell receptor beta chains from one sample in a study of cytomegalovirus exposure and HLA in healthy donors. Produced via immunoSEQ multiplex PCR; TCRdb's table is partial and in-frame only. In all, the sample yields tens of thousands of clones. The specimen was PBMCs. All receptors derive from a female donor in good health and CMV-seropositive. Both conserved end residues are part of each CDR3. The D gene is left open where the match is weak.

j_call d_call v_call cdr3_aa cdr3_nt
TRBJ2-3 TRBD2 TRBV11-2 CASSLGTSGRDTQYF TGTGCCAGCAGCTTAGGGACTAGCGGGAGAGATACGCAGTATTTT
TRBJ2-3 TRBD1 TRBV2 CASSLGTGGTDTQYF TGTGCCAGCAGCCTCGGGACAGGGGGGACAGATACGCAGTATTTT
TRBJ1-1 TRBD1 TRBV5-4 CASSLPGQGRNTEAFF TGTGCCAGCAGCTTACCCGGACAGGGGAGGAACACTGAAGCTTTCTTT
TRBJ2-1 NA TRBV6-1 CASSEAVRDEQFF TGTGCCAGCAGTGAAGCGGTCCGGGATGAGCAGTTCTTC
TRBJ2-2 NA TRBV9 CASSLQGNTGELFF TGTGCCAGCAGCCTACAGGGGAACACCGGGGAGCTGTTTTTT
TRBJ2-5 TRBD1 TRBV5-1 CASREGQGVFKETQYF TGCGCCAGCAGAGAGGGACAGGGGGTCTTCAAAGAGACCCAGTACTTC
TRBJ2-7 NA TRBV19 CASQQGTYEQYF TGTGCCAGTCAACAGGGAACCTACGAGCAGTACTTC
TRBJ2-7 TRBD1 TRBV4-1 CASSVATGASYEQYF TGCGCCAGCAGCGTTGCGACAGGGGCCTCCTACGAGCAGTACTTC
TRBJ2-5 TRBD2 TRBV7-2 CASSLGPTSGGKTQYF TGTGCCAGCAGCTTAGGGCCCACTAGCGGGGGGAAGACCCAGTACTTC
TRBJ2-3 NA TRBV2 CASTGWGEVTDTQYF TGTGCCAGCACCGGATGGGGAGAGGTGACAGATACGCAGTATTTT
TRBJ2-3 NA TRBV4-1 CASSQPGYGRASTDTQYF TGCGCCAGCAGCCAACCCGGCTACGGGAGAGCGAGCACAGATACGCAGTATTTT
TRBJ1-3 TRBD1 TRBV7-6 CASSLGQGPGNTIYF TGTGCCAGCAGCTTAGGACAGGGACCTGGAAACACCATATATTTT
TRBJ2-4 NA TRBV4-1 CASSQVVVLAKNIQYF TGCGCCAGCAGCCAAGTAGTAGTATTGGCCAAAAACATTCAGTACTTC
TRBJ1-3 NA TRBV6-1 CASSLRTVSGNTIYF TGTGCCAGCAGTCTGAGGACAGTCTCTGGAAACACCATATATTTT
TRBJ1-4 TRBD1 TRBV6-5 CASAETGGGEKLFF TGTGCCAGCGCCGAAACAGGGGGCGGTGAAAAACTGTTTTTT
TRBJ2-4 TRBD1 TRBV20-1 CSARQGDIQYF TGCAGTGCCCGACAGGGAGACATTCAGTACTTC
TRBJ2-3 NA TRBV9 CASSVVGTDTQYF TGTGCCAGCAGCGTAGTCGGCACAGATACGCAGTATTTT
TRBJ1-1 TRBD1 TRBV7-2 CASRRFDRVNEAFF TGTGCCAGCAGACGATTCGACAGGGTAAATGAAGCTTTCTTT
TRBJ2-7 NA TRBV12-5 CASGLDSSYEQYF TGTGCTAGTGGGCTGGACAGCTCCTACGAGCAGTACTTC
TRBJ2-1 NA TRBV6-1 CASSERGNEQFF TGTGCCAGCAGTGAAAGAGGCAATGAGCAGTTCTTC
TRBJ2-5 TRBD2 TRBV18 CASSQSVTSAQETQYF TGTGCCAGCTCACAATCCGTGACTAGCGCGCAAGAGACCCAGTACTTC
TRBJ2-3 TRBD2 TRBV5-1 CASRLAGAGTDTQYF TGCGCCAGCAGATTAGCGGGAGCTGGGACAGATACGCAGTATTTT
TRBJ2-2 NA TRBV4-1 CASSQVSGLGGELFF TGCGCCAGCAGCCAAGTATCAGGGTTGGGCGGGGAGCTGTTTTTT
TRBJ1-5 NA TRBV10-1 CASSADRTDQPQHF TGCGCCAGCAGTGCAGACAGGACTGATCAGCCCCAGCATTTT
TRBJ2-3 TRBD2 TRBV6-5 CASSLAGVRVDTQYF TGTGCCAGCAGTTTAGCGGGAGTCAGGGTAGATACGCAGTATTTT
TRBJ2-5 TRBD2 TRBV5-1 CASSFGTSGGRETQYF TGCGCCAGCAGCTTTGGGACTAGCGGGGGCCGAGAGACCCAGTACTTC
TRBJ2-2 TRBD1 TRBV7-9 CASSLVGGSHTGELFF TGTGCCAGCAGCTTAGTAGGGGGCTCGCACACCGGGGAGCTGTTTTTT
TRBJ2-4 TRBD1 TRBV5-1 CASSGTGGNINIQYF TGCGCCAGCAGTGGGACAGGGGGAAATATAAACATTCAGTACTTC
TRBJ1-5 NA TRBV6-1 CASNTEEANQPQHF TGTGCCAGCAATACGGAAGAGGCTAATCAGCCCCAGCATTTT
TRBJ2-7 NA TRBV7-2 CASSLVPGFNPTSTYF TGTGCCAGCAGCTTAGTCCCGGGATTTAATCCTACGAGCACCTACTTC
TRBJ1-1 NA TRBV29-1 CSVDRGQNTEAFF TGCAGCGTTGATCGGGGACAGAACACTGAAGCTTTCTTT
TRBJ1-1 NA TRBV7-6 CASSSDRNTEAFF TGTGCCAGCAGCTCCGACAGGAACACTGAAGCTTTCTTT
TRBJ1-1 TRBD1 TRBV2 CASRSGQGYTEAFF TGTGCCAGCAGATCCGGACAGGGATACACTGAAGCTTTCTTT
TRBJ2-3 NA TRBV10-3 CAISAHHGGSTDTQYF TGTGCCATCAGTGCACACCATGGAGGGAGCACAGATACGCAGTATTTT
TRBJ1-1 NA TRBV10-1 CASSEPGITEAFF TGCGCCAGCAGTGAGCCAGGAATCACTGAAGCTTTCTTT
TRBJ2-4 NA TRBV9 CASSVGRGEVEKNIQYF TGTGCCAGCAGCGTAGGACGGGGAGAAGTTGAGAAAAACATTCAGTACTTC
TRBJ2-7 TRBD2 TRBV7-9 CAPTSGRTNEQYF TGTGCACCGACTAGCGGGAGGACCAACGAGCAGTACTTC
TRBJ1-2 TRBD1 TRBV7-2 CASSLRQGDGYTF TGTGCCAGCAGCTTAAGACAGGGGGACGGCTACACCTTC
TRBJ2-1 NA TRBV29-1 CSVRDPNDNEQFF TGCAGCGTTCGAGATCCGAACGACAATGAGCAGTTCTTC
TRBJ2-1 TRBD2 TRBV9 CASSPVRGGRYNEQFF TGTGCCAGCAGCCCAGTTCGGGGCGGGAGGTACAATGAGCAGTTCTTC
TRBJ1-5 TRBD1 TRBV5-5 CASRPGTGNQPQHF TGTGCCAGCAGGCCCGGGACAGGGAATCAGCCCCAGCATTTT
TRBJ2-1 TRBD2 TRBV29-1 CSVEGGLAIYNEQFF TGCAGCGTTGAGGGGGGACTAGCCATCTACAATGAGCAGTTCTTC
TRBJ2-1 TRBD2 TRBV28 CASSPRTSGSKFF TGTGCCAGCAGTCCCCGGACTAGCGGGAGTAAGTTCTTC
TRBJ1-6 NA TRBV18 CASSPLPTRENSPLHF TGTGCCAGCTCCCCTCTTCCGACTAGGGAGAATTCACCCCTCCACTTT
TRBJ2-2 TRBD1 TRBV19 CASSSDRGERELFF TGTGCCAGTAGTTCAGACAGGGGAGAGAGGGAGCTGTTTTTT
TRBJ1-2 TRBD1 TRBV5-1 CASSLGDRNYGYTF TGCGCCAGCAGCTTGGGGGACAGAAACTATGGCTACACCTTC